The TCR beta chain under discussion was sequenced for a study of shared clonotypes between healthy human individuals. V was pared by 1 base and J by 6 bases, with 11 bases of the junction left unmatched. This CDR3 region has 16 residues. Germline V lookup: CDR1 ENHRY, CDR2 SYGVKD. The investigators split CD4+ cells into a CD45RA+ naive subset and a CD45RA-negative memory subset. Libraries were prepared by immunoSEQ multiplex PCR; TCRdb keeps only in-frame clonotypes and omits some of them. The sample has 2 million to 2.5 million clones; roughly 95% are singletons. The chain employs TRBV10-3 and TRBJ1-1; TRBD1 matches 7 bases. Specimen: naive CD4+ T cells sorted from blood. The subset: CD45RA+ positively selected. This sequence originates from a man younger than 35 in good health. The CDR3, as DNA: TGTGCCATCAGTGAGTACGGGACAGCAGCCGGGGCTGAAGCTTTCTTT. It translates to CAISEYGTAAGAEAFF.